Only one count was recorded for the clone carrying this TCR beta chain. The record originates from a study of blood T cell repertoires in COVID-19. In the study overall: The samples span acute and convalescent COVID-19 from the United States, Italy and Spain.

Per germline, CDR1 SNHLY and CDR2 FYNNEI. The CDR3 sequence is 15 residues long. Trimming removed 6 bases from V and 4 bases from J; junction bases left unmatched: 5. Sequenced by immunoSEQ multiplex PCR; TCRdb stores in-frame clones only, minus some. The sample lists about 94,000 clones, about 87% occurring once. The chain links TRBV2 to TRBJ2-3, with 12 bases that match TRBD2. The source is a human donor with acute or convalescent COVID-19. The donor label of this sample is uncertain. Material for sequencing was peripheral blood. The chain's CDR3 is CASSGLAGKADTQYF. The CDR3 coding sequence is TGTGCCAGCAGCGGACTAGCGGGGAAGGCAGATACGCAGTATTTT.